The TCR beta chain under discussion was sequenced for a study of shared clonotypes between healthy human individuals. Original analysis: Junction-only immunoSEQ sequences carried no quality scores, so filtering differed. Generated by immunoSEQ multiplex PCR, the TCRdb table keeps only in-frame clones and is missing some. The V and J calls and clone size were taken over from that table, and D and trimming were inferred from the DNA. The sample holds about 990,000 clones, 75% to 80% seen once. This clone was detected a few times. Per the germline V gene, CDR1 is SGHRS and CDR2 is YFSETQ. The trim removed 4 bases at V and 8 bases at J, leaving 3 bases unmatched. The CDR3 has 13 amino acids.

The chain combines TRBV5-1 with TRBJ2-2; TRBD1 agrees at 9 bases. The sample was memory CD4+ T cells from PBMCs. Indicated subset: CD45RA-negative fraction. This TCR was recovered from a man between 18 and 29 years old in good health. Some clones in this sample may be carry-over from other donors' samples. This CDR3 reads CASSRDRAGELFF. The CDR3 DNA is TGCGCCAGCAGCCGGGACAGGGCAGGGGAGCTGTTTTTT.